This T cell receptor beta chain emerged from a study of long-term antiretroviral therapy in people with HIV. Study-wide results and limits: There were no data on ART adherence, viral resistance or therapy changes, a gap that limits inferences about post-ART repertoire changes.

Survey-level immunoSEQ v3.0 assays were run. Clones were sequenced by immunoSEQ multiplex PCR, and TCRdb holds only the in-frame ones, with some missing. The sample has approximately 13,000 clones, approximately 80% seen once. Notes on this clone: No antigen is known for it.

Sequenced here: unsorted PBMCs, sampled 0.4 years after starting antiretroviral therapy. The source of this sequence is a man aged 25 to 40 with HIV.

The CDR3 sequence is CASTPLLGEGRNEQFF. Here the CDR3 DNA reads TGTGCCAGCACCCCCCTTCTGGGGGAGGGTAGAAATGAGCAGTTCTTC. The chain carries TRBV28 and TRBJ2-1; 7 nucleotides match TRBD2. This CDR3 is 16 amino acids long. The germline V gene encodes CDR1 MDHEN and CDR2 SYDVKM. The V and J ends lost 7 bases and 7 bases, in that order; junction bases with no gene match: 16.